The clone carrying this T cell receptor (beta chain) came up a few times. The TCR alpha and TCR beta cDNA libraries, bearing sample barcodes and UMIs, were generated by 5'RACE using constant-segment primers. Each CDR3 protein gets one entry after TCRdb re-called the 5' RACE reads with MiXCR. In the table there are approximately 500,000 distinct CDR3 sequences, 25% of which are singletons. These data come from a study of T-cell memory formation after mild COVID-19. CDR3 size: 16 residues. Germline CDR1 reads LGHDT; CDR2 reads YNNKEL (reference sequence). With 5 bases removed from V and 0 bases from J, the gap between germline ends came to 16 bases.

The origin of this receptor is an adult woman who had mild COVID-19 (a few samples of this study predate the infection). Cell type and time point are not known. V is TRBV3-1 and J is TRBJ2-5; D gene uncertain. Material: PBMCs or a T cell subset sorted from them (not recorded which). Written as DNA, the CDR3 is TGTGCCAGCAGCTCACGCGGTGCCAAGTACCAAGAGACCCAGTACTTC. It yields the protein CASSSRGAKYQETQYF.